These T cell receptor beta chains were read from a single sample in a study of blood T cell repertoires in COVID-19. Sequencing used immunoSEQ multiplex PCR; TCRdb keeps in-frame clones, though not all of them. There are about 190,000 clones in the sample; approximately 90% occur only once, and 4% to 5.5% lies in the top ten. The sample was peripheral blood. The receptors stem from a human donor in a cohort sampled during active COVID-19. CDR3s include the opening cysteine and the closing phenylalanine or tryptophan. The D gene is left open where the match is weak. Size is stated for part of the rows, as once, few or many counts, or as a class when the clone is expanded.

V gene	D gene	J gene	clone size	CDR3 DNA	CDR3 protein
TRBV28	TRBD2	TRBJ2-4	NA	TGTGCCAGCAGTTTTACAGGGAATAGCGGGAGTAAAAACATTCAGTACTTC	CASSFTGNSGSKNIQYF
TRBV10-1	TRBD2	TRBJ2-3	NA	TGCGCCAGCAGTACTAGCGGGGGGCTCACAGATACGCAGTATTTT	CASSTSGGLTDTQYF
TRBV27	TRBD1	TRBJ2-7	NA	TGTGCCAGCAGTTCTCGGGACAGCTCCTACGAGCAGTACTTC	CASSSRDSSYEQYF
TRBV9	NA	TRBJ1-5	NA	TGTGCCAGCAGCGTATCGCCCGGGGGATCCCAGCATTTT	CASSVSPGGSQHF
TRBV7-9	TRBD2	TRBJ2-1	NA	TGTGCCAGCAGCTTTGGCGGGGGTGGCTACAATGAGCAGTTCTTC	CASSFGGGGYNEQFF
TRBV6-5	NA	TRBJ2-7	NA	NA	CASSSGERYEQYF
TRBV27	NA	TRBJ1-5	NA	TGTGCCAGCAGTGTGGGAGGAGACAATCAGCCCCAGCATTTT	CASSVGGDNQPQHF
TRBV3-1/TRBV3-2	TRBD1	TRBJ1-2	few	TGTGCCAGCAGCCTTTCTACAGGGGGGGCTGGCTACACCTTC	CASSLSTGGAGYTF
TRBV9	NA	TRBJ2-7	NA	TGTGCCAGCAGCGGCCGGGAGCCTCCCTACGAGCAGTACTTC	CASSGREPPYEQYF
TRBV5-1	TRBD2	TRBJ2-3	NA	TGCGCCAGCAGCTTGGAGGTGGGAGGGACCACAGATACGCAGTATTTT	CASSLEVGGTTDTQYF
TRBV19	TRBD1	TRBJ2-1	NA	TGTGCCAGTAGTCTTGGCCAGGGACAGGGGGGGAACAATGAGCAGTTCTTC	CASSLGQGQGGNNEQFF
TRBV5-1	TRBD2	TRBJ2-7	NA	TGCGCCAGCAGCGCGGCCTCGGGGGGGACTGGGGAGCAGTACTTC	CASSAASGGTGEQYF
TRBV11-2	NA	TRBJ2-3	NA	TGTGCCAGCAGCCAACACAAGGATACGCAGTATTTT	CASSQHKDTQYF
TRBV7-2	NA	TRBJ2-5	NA	TGTGCCAGCAGGGCCTCGGGTTCTAGCATCCAAGAGACCCAGTACTTC	CASRASGSSIQETQYF
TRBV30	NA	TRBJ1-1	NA	TGTGCCTGGAGACCCCAGGACAGAGTACTATATCTGAACACTGAAGCTTTCTTT	CAWRPQDRVLYLNTEAFF
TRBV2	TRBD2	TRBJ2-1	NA	TGTGCCAGCAGCCCAGGAGGCGGGAGGTCGTTCTTC	CASSPGGGRSFF
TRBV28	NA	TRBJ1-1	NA	TGTGCCAGCAGATCGCACCGGGGAGCTTTCTTT	CASRSHRGAFF
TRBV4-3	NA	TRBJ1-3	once	TGCGCCAGCAGCCAAGACTGGTCCAATTCCGGCTCTGGAAACACCATATATTTT	CASSQDWSNSGSGNTIYF
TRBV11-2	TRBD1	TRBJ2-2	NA	TGTGCCAGCAGCGCCAGGGGGCTAGGCACCGGGGAGCTGTTTTTT	CASSARGLGTGELFF
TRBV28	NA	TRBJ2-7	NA	TGTGCCAGCAGTAGCGGACCGGGATCCGTCGCTTACGAGCAGTACTTC	CASSSGPGSVAYEQYF
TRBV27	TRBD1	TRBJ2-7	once	TGTGCCAGCGCCCTAAGTGACAGGGTGTACGAGCAGTACTTC	CASALSDRVYEQYF
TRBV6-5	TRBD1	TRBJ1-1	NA	TGTGCCAGCAGAGGTACAGGGGGCGGGAACACTGAAGCTTTCTTT	CASRGTGGGNTEAFF
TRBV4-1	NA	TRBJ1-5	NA	TGCGCCAGCAGCTTAGACAGGTATAGCAATCAGCCCCAGCATTTT	CASSLDRYSNQPQHF
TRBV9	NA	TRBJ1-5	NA	TGTGCCTCGGGGGGGGCAGGAGACCAGCCCCAGCATTTT	CASGGAGDQPQHF
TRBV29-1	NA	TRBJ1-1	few	TGCAGCGTTGAACAGGGAAATGGGCCTTTCTTT	CSVEQGNGPFF
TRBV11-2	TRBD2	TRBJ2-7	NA	TGTGCCAGCAGCCTATCAGCGGGAGGCCAAACCTACGAGCAGTACTTC	CASSLSAGGQTYEQYF
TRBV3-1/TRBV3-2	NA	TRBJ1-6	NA	TGTGCCAGCAGCCAAAGCGCTCGTAATTCACCCCTCCACTTT	CASSQSARNSPLHF
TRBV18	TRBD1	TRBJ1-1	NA	TGTGCCAGCTCGAGGACAGGGGTCGACACTGAAGCTTTCTTT	CASSRTGVDTEAFF
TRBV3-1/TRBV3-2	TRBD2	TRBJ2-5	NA	TGTGCCAGCAGCCAGCGAGAGACTAGCGGGGTTAGAGAGACCCAGTACTTC	CASSQRETSGVRETQYF
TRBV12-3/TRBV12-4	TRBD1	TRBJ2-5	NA	TGTGCCAGCAGACGACAGGGGACGGAGACCCAGTACTTC	CASRRQGTETQYF
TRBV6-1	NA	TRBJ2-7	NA	TGTGCCAGCAGTGAATCTAACCCCTTGTACTTC	CASSESNPLYF
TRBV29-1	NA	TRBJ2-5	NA	TGCAGCAGTAGGGCTAGCGTACAAGAGACCCAGTACTTC	CSSRASVQETQYF
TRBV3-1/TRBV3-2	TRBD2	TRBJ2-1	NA	TGTGCCAGCAGCCCGCCTACTAGCGGGACCAGTGGCACCCACAATGAGCAGTTCTTC	CASSPPTSGTSGTHNEQFF
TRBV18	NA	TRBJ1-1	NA	TGTGCCAGCTCACCAACGGTGGACACTGAAGCTTTCTTT	CASSPTVDTEAFF
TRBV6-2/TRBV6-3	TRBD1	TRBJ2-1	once	TGTGCCAGCAGTTACTCGAGGGGGCTCACCTATGAGCAGTTCTTC	CASSYSRGLTYEQFF
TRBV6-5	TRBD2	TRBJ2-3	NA	TGTGCCAGCCGAGGACTAGCCTCCTTCACAGATACGCAGTATTTT	CASRGLASFTDTQYF
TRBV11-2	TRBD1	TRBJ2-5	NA	TGTGCCAGCAGCTTAATGGACAGGGAGACCCAGTACTTC	CASSLMDRETQYF
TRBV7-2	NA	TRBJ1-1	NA	TGTGCCAGCAGCTTACAGGGAGGGGACACTGAAGCTTTCTTT	CASSLQGGDTEAFF
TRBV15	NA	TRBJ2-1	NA	TGTGCCACCAGCAGAGATAATGAGTTCCACAATGAGCAGTTCTTC	CATSRDNEFHNEQFF
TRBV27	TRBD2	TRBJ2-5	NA	TGTGCCAGCAGTCCTCGACTAGCGGGAGGAGAGGAGACCCAGTACTTC	CASSPRLAGGEETQYF
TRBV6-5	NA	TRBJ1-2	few	TGTGCCAGCAGCGCAGGCAACTATGGCTACACCTTC	CASSAGNYGYTF
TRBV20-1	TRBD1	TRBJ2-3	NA	TGCAGTGCCAGTACAGGGGTTTATACGCAGTATTTT	CSASTGVYTQYF
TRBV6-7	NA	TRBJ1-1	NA	TGTGCCAGCAGTTACTGGAGACCAGACACTGAAGCTTTCTTT	CASSYWRPDTEAFF
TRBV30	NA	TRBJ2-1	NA	TGTGCCTGGAGTGTTTCAGTTGTGGGCGAGCAGTTCTTC	CAWSVSVVGEQFF
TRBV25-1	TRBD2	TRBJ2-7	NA	TGTGCCAGCAGTGAGTCTCTAGCGGGCAACTACGAGCAGTACTTC	CASSESLAGNYEQYF
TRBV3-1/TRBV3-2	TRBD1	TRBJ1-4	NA	TGTGCCAGCAGCCAATTCGGCACAGGGGAACTGTTTTTT	CASSQFGTGELFF
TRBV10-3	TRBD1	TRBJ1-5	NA	TGTGCCATCACTCCGGGACAGAATCAGCCCCAGCATTTT	CAITPGQNQPQHF
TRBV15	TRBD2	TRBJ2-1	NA	TGTGCCACCAGCAGAGGACTAGCGGGAGAGGATGAGCAGTTCTTC	CATSRGLAGEDEQFF
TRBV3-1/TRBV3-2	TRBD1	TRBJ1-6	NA	TGTGCCAGCAGCCAAGAGTGGACAGGGGTTTCACCCCTCCACTTT	CASSQEWTGVSPLHF
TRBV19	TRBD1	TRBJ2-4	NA	TGTGCCAGTAGTTCCCCAGGGGGCTCTAGGAACATTCAGTACTTC	CASSSPGGSRNIQYF
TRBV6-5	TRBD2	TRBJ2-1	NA	TGTGCCAGCAGTCTCCTAGCGGGAGAAGGCGGTGAGCAGTTCTTC	CASSLLAGEGGEQFF
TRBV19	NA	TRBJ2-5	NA	TGTGCCAGTAGTACCCGGGACTTCCAAGAGACCCAGTACTTC	CASSTRDFQETQYF
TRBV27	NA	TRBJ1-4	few	TGTGCCAGCAGTTCCGTCGGGGGGGGCTGGGAAAAACTGTTTTTT	CASSSVGGGWEKLFF
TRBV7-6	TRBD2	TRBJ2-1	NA	TGTGCCAGCAGCCCGGGACTAGCGGCGATCAATGAGCAGTTCTTC	CASSPGLAAINEQFF
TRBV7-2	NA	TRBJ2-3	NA	TGTGCCAGCAGCTTAGAAACAGGGACGCAGTATTTT	CASSLETGTQYF
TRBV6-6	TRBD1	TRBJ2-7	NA	TGTGCCAGCAGTTACTCGGCGACAGGGGGCAACGAGCAGTACTTC	CASSYSATGGNEQYF
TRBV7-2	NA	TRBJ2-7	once	TGTGCCAGCAGAGCCAGGGTCTCCTACGAGCAGTACTTC	CASRARVSYEQYF